Given below is one TCR beta chain in context. The germline CDR1 and CDR2 sequences are MGHRA and YSYEKL. This CDR3 is 15 amino acids long. V lost 5 bases to trimming and J lost 3 bases; unmatched junction nucleotides: 2. This table comes from immunoSEQ multiplex PCR, and its TCRdb copy is limited to in-frame clones, with some not included. Counted here are tens of thousands of clones, 89% occurring once; the ten biggest clones make up 1.2%. The source of the sample is a study of T cell changes during pregnancy in multiple sclerosis. The sequence came from a female donor with multiple sclerosis, enrolled in a pregnancy study. The input for sequencing was CD4+ T cells from peripheral blood mononuclear cells, taken in the first trimester of pregnancy. V and J are TRBV4-1 and TRBJ1-6, with TRBD1 matching over 9 bases. The CDR3 region is CASSEGQGYNSPLHF. The CDR3 DNA is TGCGCCAGCAGCGAGGGACAGGGCTATAATTCACCCCTCCACTTT.